Described below is a single TCR beta chain sequence and its context. Its antigen remains unidentified. This sequence may be a read error, since a much larger clone differs from it by one base. The germline CDR1 and CDR2 sequences are SGDLS and YYNGEE. The CDR3 runs to 16 residues. The sample comes from a study of blood T cells in healthy people across ages. Through a sample-barcoded 5' primer and a J-beta primer mix, a second PCR was run for roughly 6 to 11 cycles. The template-switch adaptor was a 5' adaptor with 12 random nucleotides. It tagged each cDNA molecule. MiXCR, run by TCRdb on the 5' RACE reads, gives a single entry per CDR3 protein. The sample carries about 1.7 million distinct CDR3 sequences, 28% recorded once. There were healthy Caucasian individuals from Russia, aged 6 to 90, serving as donors. Whole-study findings and limits: Estimated diversity that came from one million T cells was considered an underestimate. The lack of PBMC sorting stopped any conclusive naive versus antigen-experienced comparison.

The source is a woman in her thirties in good health. Sequencing was performed on blood. The rearrangement uses TRBV9 and TRBJ2-3; 10 nucleotides agree with TRBD2. Written as DNA, the CDR3 is TGTGCCAGCAGCGTGCTAGCGGGGGATTTTACAGATACGCAGTGTTTT. Translated, it gives CASSVLAGDFTDTQCF.